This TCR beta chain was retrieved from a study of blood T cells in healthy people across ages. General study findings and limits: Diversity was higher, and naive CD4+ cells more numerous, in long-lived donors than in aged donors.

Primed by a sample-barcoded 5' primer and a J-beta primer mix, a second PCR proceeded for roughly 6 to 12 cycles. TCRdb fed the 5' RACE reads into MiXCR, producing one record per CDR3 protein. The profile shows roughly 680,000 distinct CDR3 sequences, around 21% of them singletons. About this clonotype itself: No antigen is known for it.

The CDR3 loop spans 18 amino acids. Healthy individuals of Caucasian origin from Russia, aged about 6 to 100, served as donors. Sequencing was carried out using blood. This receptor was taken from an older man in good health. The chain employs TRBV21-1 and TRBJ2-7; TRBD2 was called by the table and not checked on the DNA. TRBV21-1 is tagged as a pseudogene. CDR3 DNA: TGTGCCAGCAGCAAAATCGGTCTAGCGGGAGTGATTCGCGACGAGCAGTACTTC. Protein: CASSKIGLAGVIRDEQYF.